This TCR beta chain is from a study of T cell repertoires in cytomegalovirus infection (dated by TCRdb to about 2019). Background on the whole study: Donor HLA type was relevant to the analysis, because carriage of CMV infection together with the matching HLA type was indicated by public TCR beta signatures.

Turning to this clonotype: It lacks a known antigen. No clone much larger than this one lies a single base away; base qualities are absent.

Summary of the overall study and its limitations: In both this cohort and an independent roughly 400-donor cohort, the cumulative frequency of public TCR beta family members distinguished carriers of CMV infection plus the relevant HLA type. The ex vivo response was dominated by HLA-C-restricted CMV-specific TCR beta clonotypes, and the single most frequent clonotype in two of eight donors was supplied by these HLA-C-restricted clonotypes.

The sequencing machine was an Illumina HiSeq 1500. Using fastp trimming at Q25 and MiXCR clonotype assembly, TCRdb reanalyzed the public sequencing data and kept in-frame beta chains. Each CDR3 protein appears once, grouped with its most common genes and DNA. This sample gives just under 550,000 distinct CDR3 sequences in total; roughly 29% of them show up just once. About 13% of the sample belongs to the ten largest clones. CDR3 length: 15 amino acids, cysteine to phenylalanine. Here the CDR3 DNA is all that survives: 45 bases in frame from base 1. Reading the germline V gene gives CDR1 SQVTM and CDR2 ANQGSEA. Cut back by 6 bases and 0 bases, the V and J ends lie 15 bases apart.

Here the chain combines TRBV29-1 and TRBJ2-4; no confident D gene assignment can be made. The sequenced material came from PBMCs. This clonotype was obtained from a human donor in good health (CMV status not recorded). Some clones in this sample may be carry-over from other donors' samples. The nucleotides read TGCAGCGTAGTCAGACGGATCCTAGCCAAAAACATTCAGTACTTC. It translates as CSVVRRILAKNIQYF.